The rows below give T cell receptor beta chains drawn from one sample of a study of cytomegalovirus exposure and HLA in healthy donors. The table came from immunoSEQ multiplex PCR; TCRdb's copy has only in-frame clones and leaves some out. The table lists about 110,000 clones, around three quarters of them singletons, with about 0.84% in the top ten. Material: PBMCs. Receptors originate from a boy younger than 18 in good health and CMV-seronegative. CDR3s include the opening cysteine and the closing phenylalanine or tryptophan. Fields, in order: V gene, J gene, D gene, clone size, CDR3 protein, CDR3 DNA. A D gene is named only where the DNA matches it firmly. Size values are once, few and many counts, or a class for expanded clones, and some rows have none.

>TRBV12-5|TRBJ2-3|TRBD2|-
CASAPGPGGNTDTQYF
TGTGCTAGTGCCCCGGGGCCGGGGGGGAACACAGATACGCAGTATTTT
>TRBV30|TRBJ1-4|-|few
CAWTLREKLFF
TGTGCCTGGACGTTGCGTGAAAAACTGTTTTTT
>TRBV5-4|TRBJ1-2|TRBD1|-
CASRLSWRGQGYGYTF
TGTGCCAGCAGACTGAGTTGGAGGGGGCAAGGGTATGGCTACACCTTC
>TRBV28|TRBJ1-5|TRBD1|-
CASIVTGGRGPQHF
TGTGCCAGCATTGTGACAGGGGGGCGCGGGCCCCAGCATTTT
>TRBV5-6|TRBJ1-4|-|-
CASSLWTAGFNEKLFF
TGTGCCAGCAGCCTTTGGACAGCCGGCTTTAATGAAAAACTGTTTTTT
>TRBV2|TRBJ1-4|-|many
CASSLRTNEKLFF
TGTGCCAGCAGTCTACGGACTAATGAAAAACTGTTTTTT
>TRBV30|TRBJ2-5|-|once
CAWSVLIAEQYF
TGTGCCTGGAGTGTACTAATAGCAGAGCAGTACTTC
>TRBV2|TRBJ1-1|-|-
CASSEGGRNTEAFF
TGTGCCAGCAGTGAAGGGGGGCGAAACACTGAAGCTTTCTTT
>TRBV7-2|TRBJ2-3|-|-
CASSVAPAGRNTQYF
TGTGCCAGCAGCGTAGCCCCCGCAGGGCGGAACACGCAGTATTTT
>TRBV7-2|TRBJ1-2|-|-
CASSSRVPYGYTF
TGTGCCAGCAGCTCGAGGGTACCCTATGGCTACACCTTC
>TRBV6-5|TRBJ1-2|-|-
CASSWSQAYGYTF
TGTGCCAGCAGTTGGTCCCAGGCCTATGGCTACACCTTC
>TRBV2|TRBJ2-7|TRBD2|-
CASIITSGIYEQYF
TGTGCCAGCATTATTACTAGCGGGATTTACGAGCAGTACTTC
>TRBV5-1|TRBJ1-1|TRBD1|-
CASSWDRYSGTEAFF
TGCGCCAGCAGCTGGGACAGGTATAGTGGCACTGAAGCTTTCTTT
>TRBV5-4|TRBJ2-7|TRBD2|-
CASSWAGLAGVTYEQYF
TGTGCCAGCAGCTGGGCTGGACTAGCGGGGGTCACGTACGAGCAGTACTTC
>TRBV20-1|TRBJ2-1|-|-
CSASRSGPQFF
TGCAGTGCTAGTCGCAGCGGGCCCCAGTTCTTC
>TRBV7-2|TRBJ2-7|TRBD1|few
CASSLPSWTGGNEQYF
TGTGCCAGCAGCTTACCCTCCTGGACAGGGGGCAACGAGCAGTACTTC
>TRBV7-9|TRBJ2-7|TRBD2|-
CASSPRVAGLSYEQYF
TGTGCCAGCAGCCCGAGAGTAGCGGGGCTGTCCTACGAGCAGTACTTC
>TRBV7-9|TRBJ2-7|-|-
CASSHGVSYEQYF
TGTGCCAGCAGCCACGGTGTCTCCTACGAGCAGTACTTC
>TRBV2|TRBJ1-6|-|-
CASSGGVLVSPLHF
TGTGCCAGCAGTGGGGGGGTCTTGGTTTCACCCCTCCACTTT
>TRBV5-4|TRBJ2-1|-|-
CASSFGGTYNEQFF
TGTGCCAGCAGCTTCGGAGGGACCTACAATGAGCAGTTCTTC
>TRBV6-1|TRBJ1-3|-|-
CATRGSSGNTIYF
TGTGCCACCCGGGGGTCCTCTGGAAACACCATATATTTT
>TRBV6-5|TRBJ1-2|TRBD1|-
CASSTRQGSSGYTF
TGTGCCAGCAGTACCCGACAGGGTTCAAGTGGCTACACCTTC
>TRBV30|TRBJ1-6|-|few
CAWSSGYSSPLHF
TGTGCCTGGAGTTCCGGGTATAGTTCACCCCTCCACTTT
>TRBV29-1|TRBJ2-7|-|-
CSIAESYEQYF
TGCAGCATTGCGGAGAGCTACGAGCAGTACTTC
>TRBV30|TRBJ1-5|TRBD1|-
CAWSKNRGRRNQPQHF
TGTGCCTGGAGTAAAAACAGGGGGAGACGGAATCAGCCCCAGCATTTT
>TRBV19|TRBJ1-5|-|-
CASPPGGQPQHF
TGTGCCAGTCCCCCCGGGGGTCAGCCCCAGCATTTT
>TRBV28|TRBJ1-2|-|few
CASSFRRLKDNYGYTF
TGTGCCAGCAGTTTCCGCCGACTGAAAGATAACTATGGCTACACCTTC
>TRBV7-3|TRBJ2-3|TRBD2|-
CASSPNPTSGGTASTDTQYF
TGTGCCAGCAGCCCTAACCCGACTAGCGGGGGAACCGCTAGCACAGATACGCAGTATTTT
>TRBV7-8|TRBJ2-7|-|-
CATGQIYEQYF
TGTGCCACCGGACAGATCTACGAGCAGTACTTC
>TRBV5-1|TRBJ2-2|-|-
CASSLGGGDGELFF
TGCGCCAGCAGCTTGGGCGGGGGCGACGGGGAGCTGTTTTTT
>TRBV19|TRBJ1-1|TRBD1|few
CASSRWTGLNTEAFF
TGTGCCAGTAGCCGATGGACAGGTCTGAACACTGAAGCTTTCTTT
>TRBV11-3|TRBJ2-1|TRBD2|once
CASSQEGAGGPHNEQFF
TGTGCCAGCAGCCAAGAGGGTGCGGGAGGGCCACACAATGAGCAGTTCTTC
>TRBV7-2|TRBJ1-5|-|-
CASSPLLLAGNQPQHF
TGTGCCAGCAGCCCACTACTACTCGCAGGGAATCAGCCCCAGCATTTT
>TRBV28|TRBJ1-1|TRBD1|once
CASSTPPDRSGAFF
TGTGCCAGCAGTACACCCCCGGACAGGAGTGGGGCTTTCTTT
>TRBV9|TRBJ2-1|-|-
CASSRPGHLNEQFF
TGTGCCAGCAGCAGACCGGGACACCTCAATGAGCAGTTCTTC
>TRBV5-1|TRBJ2-7|-|-
CASSLARDSYEQYF
TGCGCCAGCAGCTTGGCCAGGGATTCCTACGAGCAGTACTTC
>TRBV7-6|TRBJ2-1|TRBD1|once
CASSSPLTGYNEQFF
TGTGCCAGCAGCTCCCCCTTGACAGGGTATAATGAGCAGTTCTTC
>TRBV28|TRBJ1-2|TRBD1|-
CASSVGQGTYGYTF
TGTGCCAGCAGCGTTGGACAGGGGACGTATGGCTACACCTTC
>TRBV28|TRBJ2-1|-|-
CASSLSALGGFF
TGTGCCAGCAGTTTATCTGCGTTAGGGGGGTTCTTC
>TRBV28|TRBJ1-1|-|-
CASSFEGDIPEAFF
TGTGCCAGCAGTTTTGAGGGCGACATACCAGAAGCTTTCTTT
>TRBV9|TRBJ1-2|-|-
CASSPPYSEGVNGYTF
TGTGCCAGCAGCCCACCCTATAGTGAGGGGGTGAATGGCTACACCTTC
>TRBV7-3|TRBJ1-1|-|few
CASSLFGLSPTEAFF
TGTGCCAGCAGCTTATTCGGACTCTCTCCCACTGAAGCTTTCTTT
>TRBV29-1|TRBJ1-1|-|-
CSVDRDRAFF
TGCAGCGTTGACAGGGATCGGGCTTTCTTT
>TRBV29-1|TRBJ2-3|-|-
CSVHPENTDTQYF
TGCAGCGTGCATCCGGAGAACACAGATACGCAGTATTTT